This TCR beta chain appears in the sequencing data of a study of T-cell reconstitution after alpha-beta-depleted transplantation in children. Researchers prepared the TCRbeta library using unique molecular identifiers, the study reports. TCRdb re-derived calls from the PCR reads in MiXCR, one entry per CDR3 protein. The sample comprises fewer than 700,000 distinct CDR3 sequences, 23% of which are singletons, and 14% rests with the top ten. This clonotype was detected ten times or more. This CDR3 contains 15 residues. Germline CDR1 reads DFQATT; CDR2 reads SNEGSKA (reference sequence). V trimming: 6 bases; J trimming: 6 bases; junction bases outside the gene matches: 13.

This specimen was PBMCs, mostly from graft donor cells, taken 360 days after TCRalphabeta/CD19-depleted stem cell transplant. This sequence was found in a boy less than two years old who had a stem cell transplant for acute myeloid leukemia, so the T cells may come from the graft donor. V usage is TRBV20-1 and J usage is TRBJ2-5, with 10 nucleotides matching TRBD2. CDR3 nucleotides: TGCAGTGCCCATGGGACTAAGCGGGGGGGTCAGACCCAGTACTTC. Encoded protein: CSAHGTKRGGQTQYF.